The 26 T cell receptor beta chains in this list originate from one sample, sequenced in a study of cytomegalovirus exposure and HLA in healthy donors. Primers: 60 Vbeta forward and 13 Jbeta reverse. The protocol was immunoSEQ multiplex PCR, while the TCRdb copy is restricted to in-frame clones and leaves out a portion. The sample holds 80,000 to 100,000 clones; roughly four fifths are singletons and the top ten take 4.5% to 5.5%. The sample taken for sequencing was PBMCs. The receptor source for this set is a man aged 40-55 years in good health and CMV-seropositive.

The chain uses TRBV29-1 and TRBJ1-2, with 9 nucleotides matching TRBD1. CDR1 is SQVTM, CDR2 ANQGSEA, per germline. The CDR3 has 12 amino acids. V dropped 6 bases and J dropped 4; count of bases not matched to a gene: 3. In DNA, the CDR3 is TGCAGCGTGGACAGGGGACTCTATGGCTACACCTTC. Amino acid sequence: CSVDRGLYGYTF.

This chain's CDR3 is CASSIMGSSGNTIYF. Written as DNA, the CDR3 is TGTGCCAGCAGTATCATGGGGAGCTCTGGAAACACCATATATTTT. V usage is TRBV6-5 and J usage is TRBJ1-3; D remains unclear. Germline CDR1 is MNHEY and CDR2 is SVGAGI. V was clipped by 5 bases and J by 0 bases, with 11 bases between them. The CDR3 is made up of 15 amino acids.

The chain employs TRBV5-4 and TRBJ1-5, with 8 bases that match TRBD1. V shed 4 bases, J shed 6 bases, and the junction held 9 bases outside the gene matches. Looked up from germline, CDR1 is SGHNT and CDR2 is YYREEE (reference sequence). This CDR3 is built from 15 residues. The CDR3, as DNA: TGTGCCAGCAGCCAAGGGACAGGTGGAGGTCAGCCCCAGCATTTT. Amino acid sequence: CASSQGTGGGQPQHF.

This sequence joins TRBV11-2 and TRBJ2-5; D remains unclear. From germline, CDR1 is SGHAT and CDR2 FQNNGV. This CDR3 has 13 residues. Trimming pared 8 bases from V and 5 bases from J, leaving 15 bases between. In DNA form, the CDR3 reads TGTGCCAGCCTTGGGCAGGCCCGGGAGACCCAGTACTTC. This encodes CASLGQARETQYF.

J is TRBJ1-1 and V is TRBV11-2; D is uncertain. The CDR3 covers 13 residues. Per germline, CDR1 SGHAT and CDR2 FQNNGV. V lost 5 bases and J lost 3, with 10 bases in between. The CDR3 reads CASSVDLDTEAFF. The CDR3 DNA reads TGTGCCAGCAGCGTCGACTTGGACACTGAAGCTTTCTTT.

This clone was seen only a few times. The genes are TRBV7-8 and TRBJ1-4; 7 bases match TRBD1. In germline, CDR1 is SGHVS, CDR2 FQNEAQ. Trimming cost V 7 bases and J 7 bases; bases outside gene matches: 15. This CDR3 has 16 residues. CDR3 DNA sequence: TGTGCCAGCACCCCCGCGACAGGGAGAGGGGGTGAAAAACTGTTTTTT. Its translation is CASTPATGRGGEKLFF.

The genes are TRBV7-9 and TRBJ2-5; 9 bases are shared with TRBD1. This CDR3 is 12 amino acids long. Per the germline V gene, CDR1 is SEHNR and CDR2 is FQNEAQ (reference sequence). With V trimmed by 4 bases and J by 7 bases, 1 base remained unmatched. CDR3 amino acids: CASSSDRGTQYF. The CDR3, as DNA: TGTGCCAGCAGCTCGGACAGGGGGACCCAGTACTTC.

In its sample, this clone was seen a few times. The rearrangement joins TRBV7-8 to TRBJ2-3; TRBD2 might be the D (6 bases). V shed 1 base and J shed 1 base, with 9 bases lying between them. CDR1 and CDR2 (germline): SGHVS, FQNEAQ. The CDR3 has 15 amino acids. This CDR3 is CASSLGGDGTDTQYF. The CDR3 coding sequence is TGTGCCAGCAGCTTAGGCGGGGACGGCACAGATACGCAGTATTTT.

This clone has just one count. The chain uses TRBV7-2 and TRBJ1-1, with D hard to call. The germline V gene has CDR1 SGHTA and CDR2 FQGNSA. V shed 4 bases and J shed 1 base, with 7 bases lying between them. The CDR3 has 13 amino acids. CDR3 sequence: CASSSWQNTEAFF. As DNA, the CDR3 is TGTGCCAGCAGCTCTTGGCAGAACACTGAAGCTTTCTTT.

The chain links TRBV6-5 to TRBJ1-5; D possibly corresponds to TRBD1 (6 bases). Looked up from germline, CDR1 is MNHEY and CDR2 is SVGAGI. The V end lost 0 bases, the J end lost 9 bases, and 15 bases lay between the germline ends. The CDR3 covers 15 residues. This CDR3 reads CASSYSSMGRGPQHF. The CDR3 DNA reads TGTGCCAGCAGTTACTCCTCCATGGGCAGGGGGCCCCAGCATTTT.

This clone has just one count. V usage is TRBV21-1 and J usage is TRBJ1-1; TRBD1, as called in the table, went unchecked against the DNA. TRBV21-1 is termed a pseudogene. This CDR3 spans 15 amino acids. The CDR3 region has the DNA TGTGCCAGCAGCAAATCCCTTCGCAGGAACACTGAAGCTTTCTTT. Translated, it gives CASSKSLRRNTEAFF.

In this sample, this clone turned up once. V gene TRBV28 combines with J gene TRBJ1-1; 8 positions match TRBD1. The CDR3 is 14 residues long. After removal of 6 bases from V and 1 base from J, the junction contained 4 bases not matched to a gene. Germline V gene sequence: CDR1 MDHEN, CDR2 SYDVKM. CDR3 residues: CASRNRGANTEAFF. The DNA of the CDR3 is TGTGCCAGCAGAAACAGGGGGGCGAACACTGAAGCTTTCTTT.

The CDR3 nucleotides are TGTGCCAGCAGCCACGGACAGGCTGGGGAGCAGTTCTTC. Translation: CASSHGQAGEQFF. The rearrangement links TRBV27 to TRBJ2-1; 7 bases line up with TRBD1. Looked up from germline, CDR1 is MNHEY and CDR2 is SMNVEV (reference sequence). The CDR3 is 13 residues long. V dropped 6 bases and J dropped 10; count of bases not matched to a gene: 9.

This clone was recorded a few times. The CDR3 DNA reads TGCGCCAGCAGCCCTCGTAGGGGGTACGAGACCCAGTACTTC. Translating it yields CASSPRRGYETQYF. This sequence joins TRBV4-1 and TRBJ2-5; D is possibly TRBD1 (6 bases). The length of the CDR3 is 14 residues. Deletions cut 4 bases from V and 5 bases from J, with 14 bases between. Germline lookup yields CDR1 MGHRA and CDR2 YSYEKL.

V and J are TRBV25-1 and TRBJ2-6; 8 bases match TRBD2. CDR1 is MGHDK, CDR2 SYGVNS, per germline. This CDR3 has 18 amino acids. Trimming removed 2 bases from V and 0 bases from J; junction bases left unmatched: 6. The CDR3 loop is CASSENPRGVSGANVLTF. Here the CDR3 DNA reads TGTGCCAGCAGTGAAAATCCGCGGGGGGTCTCTGGGGCCAACGTCCTGACTTTC.

This clone has just one count. V usage is TRBV5-1 and J usage is TRBJ1-2; 7 bases agree with TRBD1. Germline V gene data show CDR1 as SGHRS and CDR2 as YFSETQ. The CDR3 covers 14 residues. Unmatched junction bases numbered 9, after V lost 3 bases and J lost 7 bases. The CDR3 region is CASSSSGGRGGYTF. The CDR3 DNA reads as TGCGCCAGCAGCTCCTCAGGGGGGCGAGGTGGCTACACCTTC.

The chain couples TRBV6-5 to TRBJ1-1; 7 bases fit TRBD1. This CDR3 spans 13 amino acids. CDR1 MNHEY and CDR2 SVGAGI come from the germline V gene. J gave up 10 bases and V 5 bases, and 10 bases lay outside the gene matches. The CDR3 coding sequence is TGTGCCAGCAGTGAAACCACAGGGGTCGGAGCTTTCTTT. Translating gives CASSETTGVGAFF.

The chain carries TRBV7-9 and TRBJ2-1, with 8 bases fitting TRBD2. V shed 5 bases and J 8 bases; nucleotides not matched to a gene: 8. The CDR3 is 14 residues long. Per germline, CDR1 SEHNR and CDR2 FQNEAQ (reference sequence). This CDR3 is CASSRPGLGYEQFF. The CDR3 DNA reads TGTGCCAGCAGCCGCCCGGGACTAGGTTATGAGCAGTTCTTC.

The chain uses TRBV28 and TRBJ1-4, with 9 bases matching TRBD1. V was clipped by 3 bases and J by 11 bases; unmatched bases: 7. Germline values: CDR1 MDHEN, CDR2 SYDVKM. The CDR3 is 14 residues long. This chain's CDR3 is CASSFGQGLQKLFF. The DNA for the CDR3 is TGTGCCAGCAGTTTTGGACAGGGGCTACAGAAACTGTTTTTT.

The chain's CDR3 is CASSLDSRGGNEQFF. The CDR3 DNA is TGTGCCAGCAGCTTGGATAGCAGGGGTGGGAATGAGCAGTTCTTC. The chain employs TRBV5-4 and TRBJ2-1; D may be TRBD1 (6 bases). Looked up from germline, CDR1 is SGHNT and CDR2 is YYREEE (reference sequence). This CDR3 has 15 amino acids. Trimming took 0 bases from V and 7 from J, leaving 14 bases between them.

The V and J genes are TRBV15 and TRBJ2-3, with D hard to call. V was clipped by 0 bases and J by 6 bases, with 7 bases between them. The CDR3 has 13 amino acids. The germline V gene has CDR1 LNHNV and CDR2 YYDKDF (reference sequence). CDR3 coding DNA: TGTGCCACCAGCAGAGATCTGAGGGATACGCAGTATTTT. It encodes CATSRDLRDTQYF.

This clone appeared once. The V call is TRBV19, the J call TRBJ1-2; 10 positions match TRBD1. This CDR3 is built from 13 residues. Germline values: CDR1 LNHDA, CDR2 SQIVND (reference sequence). J was trimmed by 7 bases and V by 8 bases; bases with no gene match: 7. The CDR3 here is CASQTGGITGYTF. The CDR3 region has the DNA TGTGCCAGTCAGACAGGGGGCATTACTGGCTACACCTTC.

In its sample, this clone was seen a few times. This chain uses TRBV30 with TRBJ1-1; 7 bases match TRBD1. Germline V gene lookup returns CDR1 GTSNPN and CDR2 SVGIG (reference sequence). Unmatched junction bases numbered 8, after V lost 3 bases and J lost 4 bases. The CDR3 sequence is 14 residues long. The CDR3 sequence: CAWSRRGLGTEAFF. CDR3 DNA sequence: TGTGCCTGGAGCAGGAGGGGGCTCGGCACTGAAGCTTTCTTT.

The chain carries TRBV4-2 and TRBJ1-1, with D perhaps TRBD1 (5 bases). CDR1 LGHNA and CDR2 YNFKEQ come from the germline V gene. The CDR3 is 15 amino acids. Trimming cost V 1 base and J 4 bases, with 13 bases left between them. The CDR3 spells CASSQGERGGTEAFF. The DNA of the CDR3 is TGTGCCAGCAGCCAAGGAGAGAGGGGAGGCACTGAAGCTTTCTTT.

V and J are TRBV18 and TRBJ2-1; 8 bases map to TRBD2. The CDR3 is 16 amino acids. Germline trimming cut 6 bases from V and 2 bases from J; bases unmatched to any gene: 9. CDR1 and CDR2 from the germline V gene are KGHSH and LQKENI. The DNA of the CDR3 is TGTGCCAGCTCCCTCATGGCGGGAGGTACCTACAATGAGCAGTTCTTC. This encodes CASSLMAGGTYNEQFF.

The chain uses TRBV29-1 and TRBJ2-5; no definite D call. The last part of the DNA fits TRBJ2-7 better; the J call may be wrong. Germline V gene sequence: CDR1 SQVTM, CDR2 ANQGSEA. The CDR3 has 12 amino acids. CDR3 loop: CSVDVQVGEQYF. The CDR3, as DNA: TGCAGCGTTGACGTGCAGGTAGGCGAGCAGTACTTC.